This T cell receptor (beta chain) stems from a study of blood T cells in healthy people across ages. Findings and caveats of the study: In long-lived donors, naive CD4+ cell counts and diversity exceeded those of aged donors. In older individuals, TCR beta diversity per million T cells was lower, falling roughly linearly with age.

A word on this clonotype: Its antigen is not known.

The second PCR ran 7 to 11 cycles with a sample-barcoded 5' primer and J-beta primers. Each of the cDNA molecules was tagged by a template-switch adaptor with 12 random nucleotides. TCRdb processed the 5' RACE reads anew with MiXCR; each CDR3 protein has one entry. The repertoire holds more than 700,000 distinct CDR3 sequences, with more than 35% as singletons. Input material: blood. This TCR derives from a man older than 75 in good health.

CDR3 sequence: CASIGQGARGNIQYF. CDR3 DNA: TGTGCCAGCATCGGACAGGGGGCTCGGGGAAACATTCAGTACTTC. The chain uses TRBV6-6 and TRBJ2-4; 11 bases fit TRBD1. Germline CDR1 is MNHNY and CDR2 is SVGAGI (reference sequence). V shed 7 bases and J 6 bases; nucleotides not matched to a gene: 8. The CDR3 has 15 amino acids.